This T cell receptor (beta chain) was captured by sequencing in a study of breast tumors, draining lymph nodes, adjacent tissues (dated by TCRdb to 2016 to 2017). General notes on the study: In breast cancer patients, the study compared the TCR beta repertoires of tumor, adjacent nontumor tissue and axillary lymph nodes. The study was designed to assess the relationships and possible T-cell exchange between tumor, surrounding tissue and draining lymph node repertoires in human breast cancer.

Study-level results and caveats: The data were considered consistent with most tumor T cells being derived from the lymph node and subsequently expanding within tumor tissue. The similarity between tumor and nontumor tissue repertoires was significantly greater in luminal-like breast cancer than in basal-like breast cancer. Tumor T-cell repertoires showed less diversity than lymph node repertoires and more diversity than nontumor tissue repertoires, and tumor T-cell repertoires showed preferential V and J gene usage. Rather than being directly demonstrated, the conclusion that tumor T cells originate in lymph nodes was presented as consistent with a hypothesis.

This clonotype was observed at least ten times. Its antigen specificity is not known. A read error may explain this, as a much larger clone is one base away. Adjacent samples were composed of nontumor breast tissue surrounding the tumor. Reads for this sample came from an Illumina HiSeq 2000. TCR beta chain libraries were generated through multiplex PCR amplification. The amplified TCR beta chain products were analyzed by high-throughput sequencing. The public reads were reprocessed in TCRdb via fastp at Q25 and MiXCR, keeping in-frame beta chains. When rows share a CDR3 protein, they turn into one entry using the most common DNA and genes. Within this sample are over 12,000 distinct CDR3 sequences, with more than 45% of them counted one time only. The ten biggest clones cover under 30% of the sample. V drops 4 bases and J drops 0 bases, leaving 13 bases in between. CDR1 and CDR2 (PRHDT, FYEKMQ) derive from the germline V gene (reference sequence). The CDR3 runs 16 residues from the cysteine to the phenylalanine. Solely the CDR3 DNA is kept, with 48 bases framed from the first base.

This TCR came from a female donor with breast cancer. Some clones in this sample may be carry-over from other donors' samples. Sequencing was performed on tumor-adjacent breast tissue. The chain is encoded by TRBV13 joined to TRBJ2-1; no D gene is confidently identified. The DNA sequence is TGTGCCAGCAGCTCACCAGGTTCCTCCTCCTACAATGAGCAGTTCTTC. Its protein product is CASSSPGSSSYNEQFF.